The following is a T cell receptor beta chain sequence with its context. It lacks a known antigen. Per-base quality was not reported, and no clone a single base away is much larger than it. Graves' hyperthyroidism was defined as stable when no progression to ophthalmopathy occurred over 18 months of follow-up. Hyperthyroidism patients were newly diagnosed, with disease duration under 2 months, and aged 18 to 65 years. Exclusion was applied to patients with uncontrolled infections, other autoimmune diseases, pregnancy or lactation. Diagnoses relied on clinical symptoms, serum thyroxine and TRAb, thyroid ultrasound and orbital computed tomography. PBMCs were isolated from more than 9 ml of fresh peripheral blood by Ficoll-Paque density gradient centrifugation. Total RNA was extracted with Trizol reagent, and quality was checked on an Agilent 2100 Bioanalyzer. The CDR3 holds 16 amino acids from the cysteine to the phenylalanine. Of the read, only the CDR3 DNA is kept; its 48 bases are in frame from base 1. The junction shows trimming of 6 bases on V and 5 bases on J, plus 23 bases between the germline ends. The germline V gene (reference sequence) yields DFQATT for CDR1 and SNEGSKA for CDR2.

This sample is part of a study of T cells in Graves' hyperthyroidism and ophthalmopathy (dated by TCRdb to about 2019). General notes on the study: Peripheral blood was sampled at the time of initial diagnosis, prior to any treatment. TCR V-J signatures able to tell the groups apart were searched for in a discovery cohort of approximately 95 patients, of whom 40 to 45 had Graves' ophthalmopathy and roughly 57 had stable Graves' hyperthyroidism. An independent validation cohort of under 20 hyperthyroidism patients and 15 or so patients who later progressed to ophthalmopathy tested prospective prediction of ophthalmopathy. For training and testing, the roughly 93 patients in the discovery cohort were randomly divided in a 7:3 ratio. In addition, the study compared T-cell repertoires in thyroid tissue and in blood from a handful of Graves' hyperthyroidism patients. Following sampling, methimazole starting at 30 mg daily was given to hyperthyroidism patients, and high-dose intravenous methylprednisolone was given to ophthalmopathy patients. TCR Vbeta CDR3 sequencing of around 130 peripheral blood samples (fewer than 45 ophthalmopathy, 75 hyperthyroidism and roughly 17 progressor patients) is reported in the paper. The full study reports these points: During validation, the model predicted progression to ophthalmopathy a median of around 6 months ahead of onset, with approximately 71% sensitivity and around 72% specificity. Most expanded thyroid clonotypes (frequency above 0.001) were also found in blood, which suggests that blood repertoires may mirror thyroid immune responses. Sample size was not statistically predetermined, and blinding of investigators to group allocation was not performed. In cross-validation, a model built on a 13 V-J signature told ophthalmopathy apart from stable hyperthyroidism with about 90% sensitivity and around 81% specificity, and in testing the same model reached 80%/75%.

Amplification of TCR beta CDR3 regions was carried out from RNA transcripts. The first round of RT-PCR for the TCR CDR3 was performed with the HTBI primer set and the Qiagen OneStep RT-PCR kit. Libraries were constructed in a second round of multiplex PCR, after which size selection and purification were performed. Sequencing of the libraries was done on an Illumina HiSeq2000 using paired-end 100 bp reads. Processing in the source paper ran as follows. Raw data were processed with SOAPnuke, discarding reads with adapters, uncalled bases, mean Phred below 15, or no exact constant-primer or identifier match. COPE v1.2.5 was used to merge the high-quality paired reads, and each unique nucleotide sequence was defined as a clonotype. MiTCR v1.1 was used to align the clonotypes against IMGT TRBV, TRBD and TRBJ reference segments. The analysis was restricted to V-J combinations with a frequency above 0.0001, which together covered 99% to 99.2% of the repertoires. A TCS score was defined as the ratio of F50 (clonal expansion) to E x V (chaos), with BLOSUM62-based TCRdist applied between CDR3 peptides within each V-J. Welch's t-statistics and random forest reduced just over 500 V-J features to 10 to 15, which were used in a naive Bayes classifier (R e1071). The public reads were quality trimmed at Q25 with fastp and then assembled into clones with MiXCR by TCRdb, keeping productive beta chains. Each entry merges the rows of one CDR3 protein and shows their most common DNA and genes. TCRdb, not the authors, supplied the V and J calls. Here the sample has around 190,000 distinct CDR3 sequences; about 18% occur a single time. The ten biggest clones cover roughly 30% of the sample.

Sequenced input: blood. The origin of this receptor is a woman aged 50 to 65 with Graves' hyperthyroidism. The chain links TRBV20-1 with TRBJ2-1; 6 matching bases give a weak D call of TRBD2. The CDR3 in this case is CSAPVGGAPRNNEQFF. The sequenced DNA is TGCAGTGCCCCCGTAGGAGGGGCGCCCCGCAACAATGAGCAGTTCTTC.